This T cell receptor (beta chain) was sequenced during a study of T cell responses to AZD1222 COVID-19 vaccine. Regarding the study as a whole: At 160-218 and 743-854, vaccine-associated CD4 TCRs were dominant, and they spanned spike. Increased Spike-specific TCR breadth and depth were observed after two AZD1222 doses. There were mostly white British donors and more females than males, and clonal diversity was possibly underestimated.

CDR1 is SGHTA and CDR2 is FQGTGA in the germline V gene. Trimming shortened V by 7 bases and J by 3 bases, and 12 bases separated the two germline ends. The CDR3 has 14 amino acids. Some clones are missing from TCRdb's copy, which holds only in-frame ones; the method was immunoSEQ multiplex PCR. The sample yields about 150,000 clones, more than 85% seen once. Note on this clone: Its antigen remains unidentified.

Pooled together were second doses at about 4 or about 12 weeks. The TCR sequence derives from an adult who received the AZD1222 COVID-19 vaccine. The chain combines TRBV7-3 with TRBJ2-2; the D gene is possibly TRBD1 (7 bases). The specimen comprised peripheral blood, sampled 28 days after the second AZD1222 dose. CDR3 amino acids: CASKEGAYTGELFF. Here the CDR3 DNA reads TGTGCCAGCAAGGAGGGGGCGTACACCGGGGAGCTGTTTTTT.